These T cell receptor beta chains were read from a single sample in a study of cytomegalovirus exposure and HLA in healthy donors. Repertoires were generated with immunoSEQ multiplex PCR, while TCRdb's copy carries only in-frame clones and drops some. The table shows about 160,000 clones, with more than 60% occurring only once. The sequencing sample was made of PBMCs. The receptors shown here come from a man aged 35-49 years in good health and CMV-seronegative. CDR3s include the opening cysteine and the closing phenylalanine or tryptophan. Fields, in order: CDR3 protein, CDR3 DNA, D gene, J gene, V gene, clone size. A D gene is named only where the DNA matches it firmly. Some rows mark clone size as missing; the rest say once, few, many or name a class of expanded clone.

CASSAAGVTYNEQFF	TGTGCCAGCAGCGCCGCGGGGGTCACCTACAATGAGCAGTTCTTC	TRBD2	TRBJ2-1	TRBV9	.
CASSLNPQGASTDTQYF	TGCGCCAGCAGCTTGAACCCACAGGGGGCTAGCACAGATACGCAGTATTTT	TRBD1	TRBJ2-3	TRBV5-1	.
CASSKGGSLGGGAYGYTF	TGCGCCAGCAGCAAAGGGGGGAGTCTAGGAGGGGGCGCTTATGGCTACACCTTC	TRBD1	TRBJ1-2	TRBV4-3	once
CASSLADSPYEQYF	TGTGCCAGCAGCTTAGCTGACAGCCCCTACGAGCAGTACTTC	.	TRBJ2-7	TRBV7-9	.
CARSFGVAGASYEQYF	TGTGCCAGAAGCTTTGGTGTCGCGGGGGCCTCCTACGAGCAGTACTTC	.	TRBJ2-7	TRBV5-3	.
CASSSDNSPLHF	TGTGCCAGCAGCAGCGATAATTCACCCCTCCACTTT	.	TRBJ1-6	TRBV7-9	.
CASNPGDRGLSNQPQHF	TGTGCCAGTAACCCGGGGGACAGGGGCCTTAGCAATCAGCCCCAGCATTTT	TRBD1	TRBJ1-5	TRBV19	.
CAWSVEVAILVQSYGYTF	TGTGCCTGGAGTGTAGAGGTGGCCATCCTTGTCCAGTCCTATGGCTACACCTTC	.	TRBJ1-2	TRBV30	few
CASSTEGVTEAFF	TGCGCCAGCAGTACCGAAGGGGTCACTGAAGCTTTCTTT	.	TRBJ1-1	TRBV5-1	.
CASSITGGGEQYF	TGTGCCAGCAGCATAACAGGGGGCGGCGAGCAGTACTTC	TRBD1	TRBJ2-7	TRBV7-8	.
CASSEGRTQYF	TGTGCCAGCAGTGAAGGTCGGACCCAGTACTTC	.	TRBJ2-5	TRBV6-1	.
CATSPGSSTDTQYF	TGTGCCACTTCCCCGGGGTCCAGCACAGATACGCAGTATTTT	.	TRBJ2-3	TRBV2	.
CAGSQGFNEQFF	TGTGCCGGCTCACAGGGATTTAATGAGCAGTTCTTC	.	TRBJ2-1	TRBV13	.
CSVAAGTGELFF	TGCAGCGTTGCCGCGGGCACCGGGGAGCTGTTTTTT	.	TRBJ2-2	TRBV29-1	.
CASSGGDSSDYEQYF	TGTGCCAGCAGCGGGGGGGACAGCAGTGACTACGAGCAGTACTTC	.	TRBJ2-7	TRBV9	.
CASSLISGYTNEKLFF	TGTGCCAGCAGCTTAATCAGCGGGTACACTAATGAAAAACTGTTTTTT	.	TRBJ1-4	TRBV7-9	many
CASSEVSGGAFQAKNIQYF	TGTGCCAGCAGTGAAGTTAGCGGGGGGGCTTTTCAAGCCAAAAACATTCAGTACTTC	TRBD2	TRBJ2-4	TRBV6-1	once
CATSIGAGTSDTQYF	TGTGCCACCAGCATAGGGGCCGGGACATCAGATACGCAGTATTTT	.	TRBJ2-3	TRBV15	.
CASSAARVPDYEQYF	TGCGCCAGCAGCGCGGCCAGGGTGCCTGACTACGAGCAGTACTTC	.	TRBJ2-7	TRBV5-1	.
CASRQPGGSNQPQHF	TGTGCCTCCCGGCAACCCGGGGGTAGCAATCAGCCCCAGCATTTT	.	TRBJ1-5	TRBV30	.
CASSLSGWAYEQYF	TGTGCCAGCAGCTTGTCAGGCTGGGCCTACGAGCAGTACTTC	.	TRBJ2-7	TRBV5-6	.
CATQNLRSGIWGYTF	TGTGCCACCCAGAACCTTCGCTCGGGAATTTGGGGCTACACCTTC	.	TRBJ1-2	TRBV9	.
CASSFRGRDGYTF	TGTGCCAGCAGCTTCAGGGGTCGGGATGGCTACACCTTC	.	TRBJ1-2	TRBV7-2	.
CAIAQGTDYEQYF	TGTGCCATTGCGCAGGGGACAGACTACGAGCAGTACTTC	TRBD1	TRBJ2-7	TRBV10-3	few
CASSLRPGDNGYTF	TGTGCCAGCAGCCTACGTCCAGGGGATAACGGCTACACCTTC	.	TRBJ1-2	TRBV5-5	few
CASSSGQRDEQYF	TGTGCCAGCAGTTCGGGACAGCGGGACGAGCAGTACTTC	.	TRBJ2-7	TRBV11-1	.
CASSQVGETQYF	TGTGCCAGCAGCCAAGTCGGAGAGACCCAGTACTTC	.	TRBJ2-5	TRBV14	.
CASSIAGQGVNTEAFF	TGTGCCAGTAGTATAGCCGGACAGGGGGTGAACACTGAAGCTTTCTTT	TRBD1	TRBJ1-1	TRBV19	.
CASSHRSQGAEQYF	TGCGCCAGCAGTCATCGTTCCCAGGGGGCCGAGCAGTACTTC	TRBD1	TRBJ2-7	TRBV23-1	.
CASSPPEADTQYF	TGTGCCAGCAGCCCCCCCGAGGCAGATACGCAGTATTTT	.	TRBJ2-3	TRBV7-3	.
CASSEGYSYEQYF	TGTGCCAGCAGCGAGGGTTACTCCTACGAGCAGTACTTC	.	TRBJ2-7	TRBV5-5	.
CASSLTGGYEQYF	TGCGCCAGCAGCTTGACCGGGGGATACGAGCAGTACTTC	.	TRBJ2-7	TRBV5-1	.
CASSLILAIDTQYF	TGTGCCAGCAGCTTAATTCTAGCGATAGATACGCAGTATTTT	.	TRBJ2-3	TRBV7-2	.
CASSDRTSGGSSYNEQFF	TGTGCCAGCAGCGACCGGACTAGCGGGGGGAGCTCCTACAATGAGCAGTTCTTC	TRBD2	TRBJ2-1	TRBV5-4	once
CSALSGREQFF	TGCAGTGCTCTATCAGGGCGCGAGCAGTTCTTC	.	TRBJ2-1	TRBV20-1	.
CASSSGDYEQYF	TGTGCCAGCAGTAGCGGGGATTACGAGCAGTACTTC	TRBD2	TRBJ2-7	TRBV6-1	.
CAISEAGTGELFF	TGTGCCATCAGTGAGGCAGGCACCGGGGAGCTGTTTTTT	.	TRBJ2-2	TRBV10-3	.
CASRDTGSDTQYF	TGTGCCAGCAGGGATACAGGGTCAGATACGCAGTATTTT	.	TRBJ2-3	TRBV9	.
CAAHGNWGSNYGYTF	TGTGCCGCCCACGGGAATTGGGGATCTAACTATGGCTACACCTTC	.	TRBJ1-2	TRBV19	.
CASSFLSGGRTGELFF	TGTGCCAGCAGCTTTCTTAGCGGGGGGCGAACCGGGGAGCTGTTTTTT	TRBD2	TRBJ2-2	TRBV7-3	few
CAWTGGRNQPQHF	TGTGCCTGGACGGGGGGTCGCAATCAGCCCCAGCATTTT	.	TRBJ1-5	TRBV30	few
CAWRYQGAAFF	TGTGCCTGGAGATACCAGGGGGCGGCTTTCTTT	TRBD1	TRBJ1-1	TRBV30	.
CASSGGLVHEQFF	TGTGCCAGTAGCGGGGGGCTAGTGCATGAGCAGTTCTTC	.	TRBJ2-1	TRBV19	.
CASSLPLAGDSDTQYF	TGTGCCAGCAGTCTGCCGCTAGCGGGGGACTCAGATACGCAGTATTTT	TRBD2	TRBJ2-3	TRBV5-4	.
CASSDSTVGLQQYF	TGTGCCAGCAGTGATTCGACAGTAGGTCTCCAGCAGTACTTC	.	TRBJ2-7	TRBV27	.
CASSQVAGGLLSTDTQYF	TGCGCCAGCAGCCAAGTAGCGGGGGGCCTCCTTAGCACAGATACGCAGTATTTT	TRBD2	TRBJ2-3	TRBV4-1	.
CASSPKNRGPNEQFF	TGTGCCAGCAGCCCTAAGAACAGGGGCCCCAATGAGCAGTTCTTC	TRBD1	TRBJ2-1	TRBV7-9	.
CASSPSTGRNTEAFF	TGTGCCAGTAGTCCTTCGACAGGGAGGAACACTGAAGCTTTCTTT	TRBD1	TRBJ1-1	TRBV19	.
CATSRDSGLLELYGYTF	TGTGCCACCAGCAGAGATTCCGGACTACTAGAGCTCTATGGCTACACCTTC	.	TRBJ1-2	TRBV15	.
CAIRPGGNEKLFF	TGTGCCATCAGACCAGGGGGAAATGAAAAACTGTTTTTT	TRBD1	TRBJ1-4	TRBV10-3	.